The 14 T cell receptor beta chains below all came from one sample that was sequenced in a study of blood T cell repertoires in COVID-19. TCRdb's table, derived via immunoSEQ multiplex PCR, lists solely in-frame clones and lacks some. The sample records some 270,000 clones, 85% being singletons. Sample: PBMCs or T cells enriched from blood (not recorded which). The receptors originated from a woman between 50 and 59 years old who had been exposed to COVID-19.

V gene TRBV3-1 (or the pseudogene TRBV3-2) combines with J gene TRBJ2-7; 9 bases agree with TRBD1. From germline, CDR1 is LGHDT and CDR2 YNNKEL (reference sequence). The CDR3 is 14 amino acids. V shed 4 bases and J 5 bases; nucleotides not matched to a gene: 6. In DNA, the CDR3 is TGTGCCAGCAGCCCCGGACAGGGGACGCACGAGCAGTACTTC. It encodes CASSPGQGTHEQYF.

The chain links TRBV6-2 or TRBV6-3 to TRBJ2-5, with 9 bases lining up with TRBD2. The CDR3 is 16 residues long. CDR1 and CDR2 (germline): MNHEY, SVGEGT. V was clipped by 5 bases and J by 2 bases; unmatched bases: 9. The CDR3 reads CASSPRTSDTQETQYF. The CDR3 bases are TGTGCCAGCAGTCCAAGGACTAGCGATACACAAGAGACCCAGTACTTC.

This clone was seen only a few times. This chain connects TRBV24-1 to TRBJ1-2; TRBD1 aligns across 10 bases. The ends lost 3 bases at V and 4 bases at J; junction bases unmatched: 10. The CDR3 has 17 amino acids. The germline V gene has CDR1 KGHDR and CDR2 SFDVKD. CDR3 region: CATSDNGPGQGSYGYTF. The CDR3, as DNA: TGTGCCACCAGTGATAACGGCCCGGGACAGGGGTCCTATGGCTACACCTTC.

V and J are TRBV15 and TRBJ2-2; the D gene is possibly TRBD1 (6 bases). There are 15 residues in the CDR3. V dropped 3 bases and J dropped 7 bases, with 15 bases sitting between them. Germline V CDR1 and CDR2: LNHNV, YYDKDF (reference sequence). The CDR3 nucleotides are TGTGCCACCAGCAGGGAAACAGGGACCCTCGGGGAGCTGTTTTTT. It translates to CATSRETGTLGELFF.

The chain employs TRBV13 and TRBJ1-2; D may be TRBD1 (5 bases). The CDR3 has 13 residues. The V end lost 1 base, the J end lost 8 bases, and 11 bases lay between the germline ends. Germline lookup yields CDR1 PRHDT and CDR2 FYEKMQ (reference sequence). Written as DNA, the CDR3 is TGTGCCAGCAGCTTAGAGCAGGGATTAGGCTACACCTTC. Encoded protein: CASSLEQGLGYTF. Full variable domain (remainder filled in from reference TRBV13 and TRBJ1-2): AAGVIQSPRHLIKEKRETATLKCYPIPRHDTVYWYQQGPGQDPQFLISFYEKMQSDKGSIPDRFSAQQFSDYHSELNMSSLELGDSALYFCASSLEQGLGYTFGSGTRLTVV.

The CDR3 DNA sequence: TGTGCCAGCACCCCGGGACTTCTGAACACTGAAGCTTTCTTT. It is translated as CASTPGLLNTEAFF. This chain links TRBV9 with TRBJ1-1, with D maybe TRBD1 (5 bases). The CDR3 consists of 14 residues. Germline CDR1 and CDR2: SGDLS and YYNGEE. V was clipped by 6 bases and J by 0 bases, with 12 bases between them.

The rearrangement uses TRBV7-9 and TRBJ1-5; TRBD1 is a possible D gene (5 bases). Trimming took off 1 base at V and 6 bases at J, with 7 bases between the two ends. This CDR3 is 13 amino acids long. Looked up from germline, CDR1 is SEHNR and CDR2 is FQNEAQ (reference sequence). DNA for the CDR3: TGTGCCAGCAGCTTAGGGACAACTCAGCCCCAGCATTTT. This gives the protein CASSLGTTQPQHF.

This clone was observed at least ten times. The genes are TRBV12-3 or TRBV12-4 and TRBJ1-2; the D gene is possibly TRBD1 (6 bases). CDR3 length: 12 residues. Trimming cost V 6 bases and J 9 bases, with 14 bases left between them. The CDR3 here is CASSPPQGSYTF. CDR3 in DNA: TGTGCCAGCAGCCCCCCACAGGGAAGCTACACCTTC.

For this clone: This may be a read error: a much more frequent sequence differs by one nucleotide. The identical CDR3 is also encoded by other nucleotide sequences in the sample. The chain links TRBV21-1 to TRBJ1-5; the tabulated D call, TRBD1, remains unverified against the DNA. TRBV21-1 is a known pseudogene. This CDR3 has 16 residues. The CDR3 loop is CASSLKRDSQNQPQHF. The CDR3 coding sequence is TGTGCCAGCAGTTTGAAACGAGACAGTCAAAATCAGCCTCAGCATTTT.

V usage is TRBV5-1 and J usage is TRBJ1-1, with TRBD1 as a possible D gene (5 bases). Germline CDR1 and CDR2: SGHRS and YFSETQ. V lost 0 bases and J lost 2, with 8 bases in between. The CDR3 is 14 residues long. Here the CDR3 reads CASSLGGGNTEAFF. The DNA of the CDR3 is TGCGCCAGCAGCTTGGGCGGGGGAAACACTGAAGCTTTCTTT.

The chain's CDR3 is CSASIPGGADTEAFF. The CDR3 bases are TGCAGTGCTAGTATCCCCGGGGGGGCTGACACTGAAGCTTTCTTT. J is TRBJ1-1 and V is TRBV20-1, with D possibly matching TRBD1 (6 bases). This CDR3 has 15 residues. Germline assignment: CDR1 DFQATT and CDR2 SNEGSKA (reference sequence). With 3 bases removed from V and 3 bases from J, the gap between germline ends came to 17 bases.

The chain combines TRBV27 with TRBJ1-5, with D perhaps matching TRBD1 (5 bases). Between the trimmed V and J ends, which lost 5 bases and 6 bases, there was a span of 14 bases. CDR1 and CDR2 from the germline V gene are MNHEY and SMNVEV (reference sequence). The CDR3 totals 14 residues. CDR3 residues: CASSLGAGRQPQHF. For the CDR3, the DNA is TGTGCCAGCAGTCTAGGGGCAGGCCGTCAGCCCCAGCATTTT.

Notes on this clone: Other DNA sequences in the same sample also yield this CDR3. The gene calls are TRBV5-4 and TRBJ1-2, with 7 nucleotides matching TRBD1. The CDR3 totals 15 residues. The V gene's germline CDR1 is SGHNT and CDR2 YYREEE (reference sequence). V was clipped by 0 bases and J by 1 base; unmatched bases: 3. The DNA for the CDR3 is TGTGCCAGCAGCTTGGGACAGGGAAGTAACTATGGCTACACCTTC. Protein product: CASSLGQGSNYGYTF.

The chain couples TRBV3-1 (or the pseudogene TRBV3-2) to TRBJ1-2; 12 bases agree with TRBD1. Germline V gene lookup returns CDR1 LGHDT and CDR2 YNNKEL (reference sequence). The length of the CDR3 is 18 residues. J was trimmed by 8 bases and V by 0 bases; bases with no gene match: 13. CDR3 sequence reads: CASSQDLPGQGARVGYTF. The DNA for the CDR3 is TGTGCCAGCAGCCAAGACCTGCCGGGACAGGGGGCTCGGGTCGGCTACACCTTC.